The 27 T cell receptor beta chains below come from one sample, sequenced in a study of blood T cells in healthy people across ages. Combining a sample-barcoded 5' primer with a J-beta primer mix, a second PCR ran for roughly 6 to 12 cycles. TCRdb reprocessed the 5' RACE reads with MiXCR, giving one entry per CDR3 protein. The profile shows some 780,000 distinct CDR3 sequences, roughly 50% of them singletons. The sample consisted of blood. The receptors stem from a man in his forties or fifties in good health.

The chain has TRBV5-6 and TRBJ1-5, with D unclear. CDR1 and CDR2 (germline): SGHDT, YYEEEE. The CDR3 runs to 14 residues. Trimming took off 1 base at V and 7 bases at J, with 12 bases between the two ends. CDR3 coding DNA: TGTGCCAGCAGCTTGTTTCTTCAATCCCAGCCCCAGCATTTT. Protein sequence: CASSLFLQSQPQHF.

J is TRBJ2-1 and V is TRBV4-1; TRBD2 matches at 13 bases. The CDR3 extends over 17 amino acids. V dropped 3 bases and J dropped 4; count of bases not matched to a gene: 6. Per germline, CDR1 MGHRA and CDR2 YSYEKL. CDR3 sequence: CASSQGLAGLEYNEQFF. CDR3 DNA sequence: TGCGCCAGCAGCCAGGGACTAGCGGGATTGGAATACAATGAGCAGTTCTTC.

The chain combines TRBV27 with TRBJ1-1; D remains unclear. The V end was cut by 5 bases, the J end by 10 bases, with 20 bases between. Germline loops: CDR1 MNHEY, CDR2 SMNVEV (reference sequence). CDR3 length equals 14 residues. For the CDR3, the DNA is TGTGCCAGCAGTCGACCCCGATGGGCGGAAGGAGCTTTCTTT. Protein: CASSRPRWAEGAFF.

The chain couples TRBV12-5 to TRBJ2-1; D is uncertain. The CDR3 loop spans 14 amino acids. The germline V gene encodes CDR1 LGHNT and CDR2 FRNRAP. V was clipped by 1 base and J by 2 bases, with 6 bases between them. CDR3 loop: CASGLGGPYNEQFF. In nucleotides, the CDR3 is TGTGCTAGTGGTTTGGGGGGTCCCTACAATGAGCAGTTCTTC.

The chain is built from TRBV20-1 and TRBJ1-1, with D maybe TRBD1 (6 bases). CDR3 size: 15 residues. Trimming left V 3 bases short and J 4 bases short, with 18 bases between. The V gene's germline CDR1 is DFQATT and CDR2 SNEGSKA (reference sequence). CDR3 protein: CSAREGGDKATEAFF. The CDR3 DNA reads TGCAGTGCTAGGGAGGGGGGGGACAAGGCCACTGAAGCTTTCTTT.

The rearrangement uses TRBV7-2 and TRBJ2-7, with 12 bases fitting TRBD1. V trimming: 5 bases; J trimming: 5 bases; junction bases outside the gene matches: 7. This CDR3 has 15 residues. Germline V gives CDR1 SGHTA, CDR2 FQGNSA. The CDR3 loop reads CASSPGTGGFDEQYF. DNA of the CDR3: TGTGCCAGCAGCCCCGGGACAGGGGGCTTCGACGAGCAGTACTTC.

The chain joins TRBV5-1 to TRBJ2-5; the D is unclear. CDR1 is SGHRS and CDR2 is YFSETQ in the germline V gene. The CDR3 extends over 14 amino acids. The ends were cut back, 4 bases at V and 5 bases at J, with 15 bases in the middle. The CDR3 nucleotides are TGCGCCAGCAGCCTCGGTCGTTTGGCGGAGACCCAGTACTTC. Amino acids: CASSLGRLAETQYF.

The chain links TRBV28 to TRBJ2-7, with D perhaps TRBD2 (5 bases). Per the germline V gene, CDR1 is MDHEN and CDR2 is SYDVKM. V dropped 1 base and J dropped 7 bases, with 17 bases sitting between them. CDR3 length equals 15 residues. CDR3 DNA: TGTGCCAGCAGTTTATATCGGACTGCTCTGGGTGAGCAGTACTTC. It yields the protein CASSLYRTALGEQYF.

This chain uses TRBV20-1 with TRBJ2-4; D is undetermined. Near its end, the DNA agrees better with TRBJ2-5, so the J call may be wrong. The CDR3 runs to 13 residues. Germline-derived CDR1 and CDR2 are DFQATT and SNEGSKA (reference sequence). CDR3 sequence (DNA): TGCAGTGCTAGACTGCCGGTCCAAGAGACCCAGTACTTC. This translates into CSARLPVQETQYF.

This chain links TRBV27 with TRBJ2-7; TRBD1 is a possible D gene (5 bases). The CDR3 is 13 amino acids. Deletions cut 5 bases from V and 5 bases from J, with 13 bases between. Germline V gives CDR1 MNHEY, CDR2 SMNVEV (reference sequence). CDR3 in amino acids: CASSHDRIHEQYF. The CDR3 DNA follows: TGTGCCAGCAGTCACGACAGAATCCACGAGCAGTACTTC.

Note on this clonotype: The junction differs from germline at one of its ends, possibly a read error. The chain uses TRBV25-1 and TRBJ2-7; a weak D match, TRBD1 (6 bases). The CDR3 totals 14 residues. Germline lookup yields CDR1 MGHDK and CDR2 SYGVNS. The CDR3 reads CASSAQGNSDEQYF. For the CDR3, the DNA is TGTGCCAGCAGTGCTCAGGGGAACTCCGACGAGCAGTACTTC.

This clonotype was recorded a few times. The V and J genes are TRBV12-5 and TRBJ2-3, with D perhaps matching TRBD1 (5 bases). V lost 1 base to trimming and J lost 4 bases, with 15 bases between them. Germline CDR1 reads LGHNT; CDR2 reads FRNRAP. The CDR3 runs 16 residues. In DNA form, the CDR3 reads TGTGCTAGTGGTTTGGGTGAGCAGGGTCGGGCAGATACGCAGTATTTT. This sequence encodes CASGLGEQGRADTQYF.

This clonotype showed up many times. The CDR3 sequence is CASRVSSGDNEQFF. CDR3 nucleotide sequence: TGCGCCAGCAGAGTCAGCTCAGGAGACAATGAGCAGTTCTTC. The chain joins TRBV5-1 to TRBJ2-1; the D is unclear. Germline V gene sequence: CDR1 SGHRS, CDR2 YFSETQ. The CDR3 is 14 residues long. Trimming shortened V by 5 bases and J by 5 bases, and 14 bases separated the two germline ends.

This chain connects TRBV10-3 to TRBJ1-4, with 9 bases aligning to TRBD1. CDR3 length equals 13 residues. The germline V gene has CDR1 ENHRY and CDR2 SYGVKD. V shed 10 bases, J shed 8 bases, and the junction held 8 bases outside the gene matches. Written as DNA, the CDR3 is TGTGCCAGCCGGGACAGGGTATCCGAAAAACTGTTTTTT. Translated, it gives CASRDRVSEKLFF.

V is TRBV27 and J is TRBJ2-3, with D unclear. CDR3 length: 13 amino acids. V lost 0 bases and J lost 6, with 7 bases in between. The germline V gene encodes CDR1 MNHEY and CDR2 SMNVEV (reference sequence). CDR3 in amino acids: CASSLSITDTQYF. In nucleotides, the CDR3 is TGTGCCAGCAGTTTATCGATAACTGATACGCAGTATTTT.

This clonotype was detected only once. The germline gene is not matched at one end of the junction; a read error may be the cause. The rearrangement uses TRBV9 and TRBJ2-6, with D maybe TRBD1 (5 bases). CDR1 is SGDLS and CDR2 is YYNGEE in the germline V gene. The CDR3 consists of 17 residues. The CDR3 nucleotides are TGTACCAGCAGCGTAGGTTGGGCAGGGACTGGGGCCAACGTCCTGACTTTC. This translates into CTSSVGWAGTGANVLTF.

The gene calls are TRBV28 and TRBJ2-3; 16 nucleotides line up with TRBD2. Trimming took 6 bases from V and 0 from J; bases not matched to a gene: 15. CDR3 size: 21 residues. The germline CDR1 and CDR2 sequences are MDHEN and SYDVKM. The CDR3 DNA reads as TGTGCCAGCAGACCCCCTCCGGGACTAGCGGGAGGGCCAGCTAGCACAGATACGCAGTATTTT. As protein: CASRPPPGLAGGPASTDTQYF.

The rearrangement joins TRBV6-2 or TRBV6-3 to TRBJ2-4, with 7 bases fitting TRBD1. Matching the DNA end better, TRBJ2-7 makes the J call doubtful. Germline CDR1 MNHEY, CDR2 SVGEGT. This CDR3 is built from 14 residues. The CDR3 protein is CASSYLAAGGEQYF. In nucleotides, the CDR3 is TGTGCCAGCAGTTACTTGGCGGCAGGGGGCGAGCAGTACTTC.

The chain joins TRBV7-2 to TRBJ2-3; 12 bases map to TRBD2. There are 15 residues in the CDR3. CDR1 and CDR2 (germline): SGHTA, FQGNSA. V was clipped by 6 bases and J by 6 bases; unmatched bases: 7. The CDR3 loop reads CASSSSGGDGDTQYF. The CDR3 bases are TGTGCCAGCAGTTCTAGCGGGGGGGACGGTGATACGCAGTATTTT.

Note on this clonotype: The junction departs from the called germline gene at one end, perhaps through a read error. The gene calls are TRBV20-1 and TRBJ1-5; a weak D match, TRBD1 (6 bases). This CDR3 is built from 14 residues. Germline lookup yields CDR1 DFQATT and CDR2 SNEGSKA (reference sequence). For the CDR3, the DNA is TGCAGTACTAGAGTGGGCAGGGGACCTCAGCCCCAGCATTTT. Translation gives CSTRVGRGPQPQHF.

This rearrangement joins TRBV10-3 to TRBJ2-5; a possible D gene is TRBD2 (5 bases). This CDR3 is built from 19 residues. V shed 0 bases and J shed 0 bases, with 20 bases lying between them. Germline-derived CDR1 and CDR2 are ENHRY and SYGVKD. In DNA form, the CDR3 reads TGTGCCATCAGTGAGTCGAGGGTTAGCCGCGCGCAGTACCAAGAGACCCAGTACTTC. Amino acids: CAISESRVSRAQYQETQYF.

V is TRBV20-1 and J is TRBJ1-6, with unresolved D. V lost 0 bases, J lost 13 bases, and 19 bases lay in between. The CDR3 runs 15 residues. Germline V gives CDR1 DFQATT, CDR2 SNEGSKA (reference sequence). CDR3 DNA: TGCAGTGCTAGAGATGACGGGCTGTTCTTGTCGCCCCTCCACTTT. Protein sequence: CSARDDGLFLSPLHF.

The chain uses TRBV6-5 and TRBJ2-2; the D gene is possibly TRBD2 (5 bases). From germline, CDR1 is MNHEY and CDR2 SVGAGI. V dropped 7 bases and J dropped 5 bases, with 20 bases sitting between them. The CDR3 spans 16 residues. CDR3 DNA: TGTGCCAGCACGGAGGTCCCATCGGTACCAACCGGGGAGCTGTTTTTT. As protein: CASTEVPSVPTGELFF.

V is TRBV7-2 and J is TRBJ2-1; 9 nucleotides agree with TRBD1. The CDR3 extends over 13 amino acids. Germline assignment: CDR1 SGHTA and CDR2 FQGNSA. The J segment lost 9 bases and the V segment lost 5 bases, leaving 5 bases of the junction unmatched. The CDR3 loop is CASSQQGAGEQFF. The DNA for the CDR3 is TGTGCCAGCAGCCAACAGGGGGCGGGTGAGCAGTTCTTC.

The V and J genes are TRBV29-1 and TRBJ1-2; 9 nucleotides agree with TRBD1. V was pared by 7 bases and J by 8 bases, with 8 bases of the junction left unmatched. The CDR3 length is 12 residues. Per germline, CDR1 SQVTM and CDR2 ANQGSEA. The CDR3 is CSAKTQGAGYTF. The CDR3 DNA follows: TGCAGCGCCAAAACACAGGGGGCGGGCTACACCTTC.

This clonotype was picked up a small number of times. The gene calls are TRBV12-3 or TRBV12-4 and TRBJ2-7; the match to TRBD1 covers 9 bases. The CDR3 covers 14 residues. V was pared by 3 bases and J by 2 bases, with 2 bases of the junction left unmatched. Here the CDR3 reads CASSFRTGAYEQYF. The DNA of the CDR3 is TGTGCCAGCAGTTTTAGGACAGGGGCCTACGAGCAGTACTTC.

V and J are TRBV24-1 and TRBJ2-1; a weak D match, TRBD1 (5 bases). The CDR3 loop spans 15 amino acids. Trimming shortened V by 0 bases and J by 5 bases, and 10 bases separated the two germline ends. The V gene's germline CDR1 is KGHDR and CDR2 SFDVKD. CDR3 DNA sequence: TGTGCCACCAGTGATTTGGAACCAGGGAACAATGAGCAGTTCTTC. This codes for CATSDLEPGNNEQFF.